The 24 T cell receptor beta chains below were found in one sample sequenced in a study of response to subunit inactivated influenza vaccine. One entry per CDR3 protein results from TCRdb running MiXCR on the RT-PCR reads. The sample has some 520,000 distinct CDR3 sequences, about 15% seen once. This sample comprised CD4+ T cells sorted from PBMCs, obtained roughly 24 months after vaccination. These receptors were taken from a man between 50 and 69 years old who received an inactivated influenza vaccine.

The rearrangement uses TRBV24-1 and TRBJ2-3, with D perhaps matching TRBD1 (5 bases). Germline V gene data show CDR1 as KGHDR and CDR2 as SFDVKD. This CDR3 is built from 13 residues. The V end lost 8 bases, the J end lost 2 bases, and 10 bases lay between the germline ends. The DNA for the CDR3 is TGTGCCACCACTGACAGAGACACAGATACGCAGTATTTT. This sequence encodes CATTDRDTDTQYF.

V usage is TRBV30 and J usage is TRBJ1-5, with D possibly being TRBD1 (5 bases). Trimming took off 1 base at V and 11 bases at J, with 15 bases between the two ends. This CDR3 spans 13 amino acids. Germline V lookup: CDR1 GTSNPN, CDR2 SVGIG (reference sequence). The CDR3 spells CAWSAGTQAAQHF. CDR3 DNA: TGTGCCTGGAGTGCAGGGACCCAGGCAGCCCAGCATTTT.

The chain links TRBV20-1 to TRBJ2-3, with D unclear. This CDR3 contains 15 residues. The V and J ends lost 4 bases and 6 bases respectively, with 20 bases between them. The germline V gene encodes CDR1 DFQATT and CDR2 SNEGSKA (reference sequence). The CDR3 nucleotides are TGCAGTGCTAACTTTGCACTCGAACTTGCCGATACGCAGTATTTT. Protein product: CSANFALELADTQYF.

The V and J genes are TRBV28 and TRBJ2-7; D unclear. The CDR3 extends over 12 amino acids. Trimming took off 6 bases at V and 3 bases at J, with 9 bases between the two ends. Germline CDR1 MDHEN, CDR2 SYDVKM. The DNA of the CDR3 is TGTGCCAGCAGCATACAACGCTACGAGCAGTACTTC. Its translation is CASSIQRYEQYF.

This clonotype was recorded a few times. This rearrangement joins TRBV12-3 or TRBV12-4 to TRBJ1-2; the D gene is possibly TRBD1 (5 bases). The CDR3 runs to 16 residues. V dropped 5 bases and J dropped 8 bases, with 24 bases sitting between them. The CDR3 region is CASSTTPGGVGRGYTF. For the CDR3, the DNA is TGTGCCAGCAGTACCACCCCAGGAGGGGTTGGTCGGGGCTACACCTTC.

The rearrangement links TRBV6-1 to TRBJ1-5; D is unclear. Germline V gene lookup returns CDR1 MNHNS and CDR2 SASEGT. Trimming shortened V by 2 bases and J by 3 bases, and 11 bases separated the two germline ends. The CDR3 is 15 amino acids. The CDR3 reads CASSETRPDNQPQHF. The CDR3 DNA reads TGTGCCAGCAGTGAAACGCGGCCGGACAATCAGCCCCAGCATTTT.

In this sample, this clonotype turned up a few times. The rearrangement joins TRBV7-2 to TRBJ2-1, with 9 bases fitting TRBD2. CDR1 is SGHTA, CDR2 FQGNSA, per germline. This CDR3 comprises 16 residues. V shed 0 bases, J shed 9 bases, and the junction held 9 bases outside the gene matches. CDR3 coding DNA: TGTGCCAGCAGCTTAGCGGGTCCGGGACTAGCTGGTGAGCAGTTCTTC. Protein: CASSLAGPGLAGEQFF.

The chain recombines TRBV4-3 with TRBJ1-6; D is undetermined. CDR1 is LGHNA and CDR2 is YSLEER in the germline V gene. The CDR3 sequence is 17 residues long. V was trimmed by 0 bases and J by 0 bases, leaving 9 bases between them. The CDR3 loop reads CASSQESGSSYNSPLHF. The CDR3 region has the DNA TGCGCCAGCAGCCAAGAATCCGGGAGCTCCTATAATTCACCCCTCCACTTT.

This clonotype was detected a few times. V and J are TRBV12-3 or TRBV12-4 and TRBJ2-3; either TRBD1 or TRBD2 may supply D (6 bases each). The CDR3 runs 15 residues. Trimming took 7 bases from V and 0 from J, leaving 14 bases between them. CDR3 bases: TGTGCCAGCACCGGGGGCCCAGATAGCACAGATACGCAGTATTTT. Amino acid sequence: CASTGGPDSTDTQYF.

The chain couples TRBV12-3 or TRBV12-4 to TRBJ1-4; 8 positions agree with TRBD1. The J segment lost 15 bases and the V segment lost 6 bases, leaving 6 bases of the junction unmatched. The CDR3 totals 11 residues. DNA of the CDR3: TGTGCCAGCAGAAATACAGGGGGGATGTTTTTT. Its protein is CASRNTGGMFF.

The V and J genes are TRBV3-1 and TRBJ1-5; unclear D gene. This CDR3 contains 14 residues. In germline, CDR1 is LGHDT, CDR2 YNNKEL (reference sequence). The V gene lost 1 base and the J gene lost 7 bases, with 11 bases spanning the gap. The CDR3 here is CASSQAGFGQPQHF. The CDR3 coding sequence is TGTGCCAGCAGCCAAGCGGGGTTCGGACAGCCCCAGCATTTT. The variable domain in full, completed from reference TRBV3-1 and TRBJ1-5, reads DTAVSQTPKYLVTQMGNDKSIKCEQNLGHDTMYWYKQDSKKFLKIMFSYNNKELIINETVPNRFSPKSPDKAHLNLHINSLELGDSAVYFCASSQAGFGQPQHFGDGTRLSIL.

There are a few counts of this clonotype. CDR3 nucleotides: TGTGCCAGCAGTTTGGGGGGGAAGGGCGCCTATGGCTACACCTTC. Its protein is CASSLGGKGAYGYTF. V is TRBV12-3 or TRBV12-4 and J is TRBJ1-2; D may be TRBD1 (5 bases). The CDR3 contains 15 residues. Trimming cost V 3 bases and J 4 bases, with 15 bases left between them.

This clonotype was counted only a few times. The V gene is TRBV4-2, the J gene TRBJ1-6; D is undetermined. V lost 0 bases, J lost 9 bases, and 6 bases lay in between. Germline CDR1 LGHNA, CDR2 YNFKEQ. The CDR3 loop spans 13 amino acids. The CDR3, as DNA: TGTGCCAGCAGCCAAGATGAAGCTTCACCCCTCCACTTT. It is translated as CASSQDEASPLHF.

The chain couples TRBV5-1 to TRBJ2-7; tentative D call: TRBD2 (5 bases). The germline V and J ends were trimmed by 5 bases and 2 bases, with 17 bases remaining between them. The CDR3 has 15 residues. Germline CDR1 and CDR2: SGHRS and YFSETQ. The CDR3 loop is CASRVEAYETYEQYF. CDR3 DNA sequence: TGCGCCAGCAGAGTGGAGGCCTACGAGACCTACGAGCAGTACTTC.

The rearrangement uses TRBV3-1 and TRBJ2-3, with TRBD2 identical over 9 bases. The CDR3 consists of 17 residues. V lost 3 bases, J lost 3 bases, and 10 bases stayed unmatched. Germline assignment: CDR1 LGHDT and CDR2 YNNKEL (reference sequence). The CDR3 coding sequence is TGTGCCAGCAGCCAGCCTGTGCGGGGGGGCCATACAGATACGCAGTATTTT. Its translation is CASSQPVRGGHTDTQYF.

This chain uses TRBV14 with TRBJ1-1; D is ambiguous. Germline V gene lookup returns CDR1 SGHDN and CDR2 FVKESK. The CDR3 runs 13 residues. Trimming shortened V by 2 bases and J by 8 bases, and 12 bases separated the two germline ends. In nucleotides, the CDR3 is TGTGCCAGCAGCCAATCCCCTTGGTTGGAAGCTTTCTTT. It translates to CASSQSPWLEAFF.

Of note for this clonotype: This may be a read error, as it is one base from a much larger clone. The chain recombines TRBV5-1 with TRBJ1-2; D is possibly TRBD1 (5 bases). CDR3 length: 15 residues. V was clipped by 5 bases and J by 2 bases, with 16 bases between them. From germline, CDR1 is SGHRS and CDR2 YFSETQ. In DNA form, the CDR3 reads TGCGCCAGCAGGGGTCTAACAGGTTGGAACTATGGCTACACCTTC. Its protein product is CASRGLTGWNYGYTF.

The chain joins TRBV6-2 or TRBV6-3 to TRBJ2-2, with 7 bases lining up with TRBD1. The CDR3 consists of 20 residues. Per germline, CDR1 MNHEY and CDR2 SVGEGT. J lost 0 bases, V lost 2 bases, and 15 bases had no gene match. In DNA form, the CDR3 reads TGTGCCAGCAGTTACCTGCCGGAACAGGGGACCTTGGCGAACACCGGGGAGCTGTTTTTT. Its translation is CASSYLPEQGTLANTGELFF.

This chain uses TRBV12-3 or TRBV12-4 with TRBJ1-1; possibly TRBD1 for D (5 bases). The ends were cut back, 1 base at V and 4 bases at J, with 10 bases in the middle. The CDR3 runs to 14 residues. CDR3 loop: CASSLGGLRTEAFF. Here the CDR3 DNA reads TGTGCCAGCAGTTTAGGGGGGTTGCGCACTGAAGCTTTCTTT.

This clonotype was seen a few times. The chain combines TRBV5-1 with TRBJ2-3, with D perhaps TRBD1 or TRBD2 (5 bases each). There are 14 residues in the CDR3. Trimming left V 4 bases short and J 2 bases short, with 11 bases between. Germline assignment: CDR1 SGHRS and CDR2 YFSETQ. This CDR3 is CASSPGRITDTQYF. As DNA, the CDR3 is TGCGCCAGCAGCCCGGGACGGATCACAGATACGCAGTATTTT. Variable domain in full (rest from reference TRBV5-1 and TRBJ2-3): KAGVTQTPRYLIKTRGQQVTLSCSPISGHRSVSWYQQTPGQGLQFLFEYFSETQRNKGNFPGRFSGRQFSNSRSEMNVSTLELGDSALYLCASSPGRITDTQYFGPGTRLTVL.

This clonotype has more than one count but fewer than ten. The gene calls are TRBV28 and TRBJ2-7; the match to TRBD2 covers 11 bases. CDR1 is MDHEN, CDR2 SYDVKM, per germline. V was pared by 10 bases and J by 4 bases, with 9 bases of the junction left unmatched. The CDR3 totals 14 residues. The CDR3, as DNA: TGTGCCACATATGACCTAGCGGGGGGTTACGAGCAGTACTTC. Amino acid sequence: CATYDLAGGYEQYF.

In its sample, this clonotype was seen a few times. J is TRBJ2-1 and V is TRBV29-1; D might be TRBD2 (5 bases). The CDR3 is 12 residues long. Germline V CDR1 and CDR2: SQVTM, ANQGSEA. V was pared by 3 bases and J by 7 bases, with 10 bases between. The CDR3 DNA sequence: TGCAGCGTTGACAGCCCGGGGAATGAGCAGTTCTTC. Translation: CSVDSPGNEQFF.

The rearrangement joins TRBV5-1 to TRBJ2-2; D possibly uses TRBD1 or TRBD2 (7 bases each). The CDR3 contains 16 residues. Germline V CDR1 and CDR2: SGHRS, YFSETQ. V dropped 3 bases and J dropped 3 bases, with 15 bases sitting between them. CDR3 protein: CASSSGGGQDTGELFF. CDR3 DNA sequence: TGCGCCAGCAGCTCAGGGGGGGGTCAGGACACCGGGGAGCTGTTTTTT.

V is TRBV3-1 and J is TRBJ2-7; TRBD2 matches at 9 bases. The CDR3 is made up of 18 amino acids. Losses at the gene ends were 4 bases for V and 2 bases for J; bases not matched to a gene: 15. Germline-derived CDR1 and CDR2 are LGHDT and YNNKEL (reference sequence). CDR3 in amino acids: CASSPAAGALAGTYEQYF. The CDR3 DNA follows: TGTGCCAGCAGCCCAGCTGCCGGCGCACTAGCGGGTACCTACGAGCAGTACTTC.